These T cell receptor beta chains were read from a single sample in a study of blood T cell repertoires in COVID-19. Clones were read by immunoSEQ multiplex PCR, and TCRdb kept only the in-frame ones, dropping some. The sample has 220,000 or so clones, roughly 92% seen once; the top ten hold 0.65% to 0.85%. Sequencing was carried out using peripheral blood. Receptors originate from a man in his 60s with COVID-19, enrolled during active disease. Both conserved end residues are part of each CDR3.

TRBV7-6	TRBJ1-4	CASSAGGADEKLFF
TRBV18	TRBJ2-1	CASSLSPSGRALDEQFF
TRBV9	TRBJ2-3	CASSQEGGRVRGTDTQYF
TRBV30	TRBJ1-6	CAWRLTGGRNSPLHF
TRBV4-3	TRBJ2-6	CASSQGSRVAGANVLTF
TRBV5-5	TRBJ1-5	CASSGLTGGGSGSNQPQHF
TRBV11-2	TRBJ1-1	CASSLGPKAFF
TRBV27	TRBJ2-3	CARGADTQYF
TRBV6-5	TRBJ1-1	CASTRDKQTMWTFF
TRBV12-3/TRBV12-4	TRBJ2-4	CASSQGDIQYF
TRBV29-1	TRBJ1-6	CSARGQGENSPLHF
TRBV7-9	TRBJ1-1	CASSWGGNTEAFF
TRBV19	TRBJ1-5	CASSPPRGVPNQPQHF
TRBV15	TRBJ2-1	CATSRDRAAGGNEQFF
TRBV6-5	TRBJ1-5	CASFQGFGQPQHF
TRBV19	TRBJ2-1	CASSISRTRINNEQFF
TRBV9	TRBJ1-1	CASSVVTGVTEAFF
TRBV5-1	TRBJ2-5	CASSSSPGQQETQYF
TRBV6-5	TRBJ2-2	CATLGGLLLTGELFF
TRBV7-3	TRBJ1-1	CASSYYRDSEAFF
TRBV3-1/TRBV3-2	TRBJ2-1	CASSQAGSGEQFF
TRBV19	TRBJ1-5	CASINSGVGQPQHF
TRBV7-2	TRBJ2-1	CASNYRDRGENEQFF
TRBV29-1	TRBJ1-5	CSVERGCDNQPQHF
TRBV6-1	TRBJ2-2	CASSEARAGTYTGELFF
TRBV3-1/TRBV3-2	TRBJ2-2	CASSRRRGAGNTGELFF
TRBV6-2/TRBV6-3	TRBJ2-2	CASSNMFTGEVAGELFF
TRBV7-9	TRBJ2-1	CASSLSTGYNEQFF
TRBV7-3	TRBJ2-2	CASSPTGTSGGGELFF
TRBV11-2	TRBJ2-3	CASSSWREGQDTQYF
TRBV7-9	TRBJ2-7	CASSPLTDSYEQYF
TRBV14	TRBJ2-7	CASSQTAGTRHEQYF
TRBV29-1	TRBJ1-5	CSVGDRINQPQHF
TRBV3-1/TRBV3-2	TRBJ2-2	CASSPPNKNTGELFF
TRBV5-6	TRBJ1-2	CASSRTDRGYGYTF
TRBV7-9	TRBJ2-3	CASSFVRDTQYF
TRBV18	TRBJ2-7	CASSPLLSGYEQYF
TRBV7-9	TRBJ1-2	CASSLEATGSGYTF
TRBV30	TRBJ2-3	CAWSVRGSTDTQYF
TRBV11-2	TRBJ2-1	CASSSASGEQFF
TRBV5-1	TRBJ2-1	CASRGLAGGPPNEQFF
TRBV6-5	TRBJ1-5	CASRTGAGNQPQHF
TRBV5-1	TRBJ2-1	CASSLNLAGGPGQFF
TRBV15	TRBJ1-5	CATSRGGGSNQPQHF
TRBV18	TRBJ1-3	CASSTGQPSRFSSGNTIYF
TRBV7-9	TRBJ2-4	CASSLATGWGAYQYF
TRBV7-3	TRBJ2-3	CASSSSGVADTQYF
TRBV28	TRBJ1-3	CASSLTGTGNTIYF
TRBV9	TRBJ1-5	CASSSGGSSNQPQHF
TRBV6-5	TRBJ2-7	CASTPTDSYEQYF
TRBV14	TRBJ1-1	CASSRTGVGTFF
TRBV3-1/TRBV3-2	TRBJ1-2	CATEGRGLSGYTF